Below, 17 T cell receptor beta chains from the same sample are listed, as sequenced in a study of blood T cell repertoires in COVID-19. The assay was immunoSEQ multiplex PCR, and TCRdb's table has in-frame clones only and misses some. The sample includes approximately 330,000 clones, around nine tenths seen only once; the top ten take roughly 4%. Material for sequencing was peripheral blood. Receptor source: a woman in her 50s with active or convalescent COVID-19.

The genes are TRBV19 and TRBJ1-1; D gene unclear. From germline, CDR1 is LNHDA and CDR2 SQIVND (reference sequence). The CDR3 runs 11 residues. The V gene lost 9 bases and the J gene lost 10 bases, with 15 bases spanning the gap. CDR3 amino acids: CASLRGSGAFF. CDR3 sequence (DNA): TGTGCCAGCCTAAGAGGGTCAGGAGCTTTCTTT.

As DNA, the CDR3 is TGTGCCAGCAGTGAACGTTCCTACAATGAGCAGTTCTTC. This encodes CASSERSYNEQFF. The chain employs TRBV2 and TRBJ2-1; D remains ambiguous. With 2 bases removed from V and 1 base from J, the gap between germline ends came to 3 bases. The CDR3 contains 13 residues. In germline, CDR1 is SNHLY, CDR2 FYNNEI.

The chain links TRBV15 to TRBJ2-6, with 11 bases matching TRBD2. CDR1 and CDR2 from the germline V gene are LNHNV and YYDKDF (reference sequence). V dropped 7 bases and J dropped 0; count of bases not matched to a gene: 14. There are 20 residues in the CDR3. The CDR3 here is CATTKPLLAGVPSGANVLTF. The DNA for the CDR3 is TGTGCCACCACGAAACCCCTACTAGCGGGGGTCCCCTCTGGGGCCAACGTCCTGACTTTC.

The genes are TRBV19 and TRBJ2-1, with 9 bases matching TRBD1. The length of the CDR3 is 15 residues. Germline CDR1 reads LNHDA; CDR2 reads SQIVND (reference sequence). V lost 1 base, J lost 7 bases, and 5 bases stayed unmatched. CDR3 DNA: TGTGCCAGTAGTATAGGTGGGACAGGGTTGAATGAGCAGTTCTTC. Translated, it gives CASSIGGTGLNEQFF. The full variable domain, in which reference TRBV19 and TRBJ2-1 provide the parts outside the CDR3, is DGGITQSPKYLFRKEGQNVTLSCEQNLNHDAMYWYRQDPGQGLRLIYYSQIVNDFQKGDIAEGYSVSREKKESFPLTVTSAQKNPTAFYLCASSIGGTGLNEQFFGPGTRLTVL.

The chain is built from TRBV30 and TRBJ1-1; D is unclear. The V and J ends lost 4 bases and 3 bases respectively, with 6 bases between them. Germline values: CDR1 GTSNPN, CDR2 SVGIG (reference sequence). CDR3 length: 11 amino acids. The CDR3 spells CAWIGYTEAFF. The CDR3 DNA sequence: TGTGCCTGGATCGGGTACACTGAAGCTTTCTTT.

The sample holds one count of this clone. The V call is TRBV4-1, the J call TRBJ1-4; D is possibly TRBD1 (6 bases). CDR1 MGHRA and CDR2 YSYEKL come from the germline V gene. Between the trimmed V and J ends, which lost 2 bases and 0 bases, there was a span of 16 bases. CDR3 size: 18 residues. The CDR3 sequence: CASSQHQVQGTTNEKLFF. CDR3 bases: TGCGCCAGCAGCCAACACCAGGTTCAGGGGACAACTAATGAAAAACTGTTTTTT.

The chain is built from TRBV30 and TRBJ2-5; TRBD2 matches 12 bases. CDR3 size: 15 residues. The junction had 10 bases not matched to a gene; V was cut back by 7 bases and J by 4 bases. The germline CDR1 and CDR2 sequences are GTSNPN and SVGIG (reference sequence). The CDR3, as DNA: TGTGCCTACAGGACTAGCGGGGTTTTTTCAGAGACCCAGTACTTC. It yields the protein CAYRTSGVFSETQYF.

This clone was counted once. The gene calls are TRBV5-1 and TRBJ1-3; D perhaps matches TRBD1 (5 bases). The germline V gene has CDR1 SGHRS and CDR2 YFSETQ. The CDR3 spans 15 residues. Trimming took off 1 base at V and 9 bases at J, with 17 bases between the two ends. CDR3 bases: TGCGCCAGCAGCTTGTCCGGGACTTTCTTGGTCACCATATATTTT. The encoded protein is CASSLSGTFLVTIYF.

The rearrangement joins TRBV19 to TRBJ2-2; maybe TRBD1 (7 bases). Germline-derived CDR1 and CDR2 are LNHDA and SQIVND (reference sequence). The CDR3 is made up of 14 amino acids. Trimming left V 4 bases short and J 5 bases short, with 11 bases between. The CDR3 DNA is TGTGCCAGTAGTACGTCAGGGGGGACCGGGGAGCTGTTTTTT. As protein: CASSTSGGTGELFF.

This chain joins TRBV6-5 and TRBJ2-5, with D maybe TRBD2 (7 bases). Per the germline V gene, CDR1 is MNHEY and CDR2 is SVGAGI. The length of the CDR3 is 14 residues. V gave up 0 bases and J gave up 7 bases, with 12 bases separating them. As DNA, the CDR3 is TGTGCCAGCAGTTACTCTCCAGGGGAGGGGACCCAGTACTTC. It translates to CASSYSPGEGTQYF.

The chain couples TRBV6-5 to TRBJ1-1; no definite D call. V shed 2 bases and J shed 8 bases, with 12 bases lying between them. This CDR3 spans 13 amino acids. Per germline, CDR1 MNHEY and CDR2 SVGAGI. Written as DNA, the CDR3 is TGTGCCAGCAGTTACCGGGCGGGGATGGAAGCTTTCTTT. It yields the protein CASSYRAGMEAFF.

The chain uses TRBV3-1 (or the pseudogene TRBV3-2) and TRBJ1-2, with 12 nucleotides matching TRBD1. Germline values: CDR1 LGHDT, CDR2 YNNKEL (reference sequence). The length of the CDR3 is 16 residues. With V trimmed by 1 base and J by 5 bases, 5 bases remained unmatched. CDR3 sequence: CASSQVLGQGAYGYTF. The CDR3 DNA follows: TGTGCCAGCAGCCAAGTTTTGGGACAGGGGGCATATGGCTACACCTTC.

The chain carries TRBV6-2 or TRBV6-3 and TRBJ2-5; D gene ambiguous. Trimming cost V 0 bases and J 7 bases, with 12 bases left between them. The CDR3 extends over 14 amino acids. CDR1 is MNHEY and CDR2 is SVGEGT in the germline V gene. CDR3 in DNA: TGTGCCAGCAGTTACTCCGGCGGCTCGCCGACCCAGTACTTC. This encodes CASSYSGGSPTQYF.

The chain joins TRBV12-5 to TRBJ2-2, with D perhaps TRBD1 (7 bases). There are 16 residues in the CDR3. CDR1 is LGHNT, CDR2 FRNRAP, per germline. V lost 1 base and J lost 1, with 10 bases in between. CDR3 sequence reads: CASGLGQGLNTGELFF. The CDR3 DNA reads as TGTGCTAGTGGTTTGGGACAGGGACTGAACACCGGGGAGCTGTTTTTT.

V usage is TRBV4-1 and J usage is TRBJ1-2; D gene unclear. Germline V CDR1 and CDR2: MGHRA, YSYEKL. The CDR3 sequence is 14 residues long. The V gene lost 4 bases and the J gene lost 2 bases, with 11 bases spanning the gap. Written as DNA, the CDR3 is TGCGCCAGCAGCCGCTCGGAGGGAAACTATGGCTACACCTTC. Residues: CASSRSEGNYGYTF.

This clone was seen a handful of times. The chain employs TRBV29-1 and TRBJ1-3; possible D gene TRBD1, 5 bases. The CDR3 is 14 residues long. V was shortened by 3 bases and J by 6 bases, with 15 bases between the two germline ends. Germline V gene lookup returns CDR1 SQVTM and CDR2 ANQGSEA. The CDR3 DNA sequence: TGCAGCGTTGAGACGGCTGAAGGGGAAAACACCATATATTTT. Residues: CSVETAEGENTIYF. The full variable domain, completed using reference TRBV29-1 and TRBJ1-3, is SAVISQKPSRDICQRGTSLTIQCQVDSQVTMMFWYRQQPGQSLTLIATANQGSEATYESGFVIDKFPISRPNLTFSTLTVSNMSPEDSSIYLCSVETAEGENTIYFGEGSWLTVV.

As to this clone: This may come from a read error, since a much larger clone is one base off. V and J are TRBV13 and TRBJ2-1; TRBD2 agrees at 9 bases. J lost 0 bases, V lost 5 bases, and 2 bases had no gene match. Germline loops: CDR1 PRHDT, CDR2 FYEKMQ (reference sequence). The CDR3 runs 15 residues. The CDR3 bases are TGTGCCAGCAGCCATAGCGGGAGCTCCTACAATGAGCAGTTCTTC. It codes for CASSHSGSSYNEQFF.